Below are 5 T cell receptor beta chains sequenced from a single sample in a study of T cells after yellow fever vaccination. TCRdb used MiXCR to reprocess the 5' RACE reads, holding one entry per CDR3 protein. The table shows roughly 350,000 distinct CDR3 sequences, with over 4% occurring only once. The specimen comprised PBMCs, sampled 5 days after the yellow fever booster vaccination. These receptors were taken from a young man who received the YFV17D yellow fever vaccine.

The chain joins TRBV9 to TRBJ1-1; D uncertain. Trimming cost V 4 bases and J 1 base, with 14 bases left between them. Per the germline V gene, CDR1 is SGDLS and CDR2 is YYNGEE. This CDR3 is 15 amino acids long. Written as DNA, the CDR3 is TGTGCCAGCAGCCAGCTGACCGTTTCGAACACTGAAGCTTTCTTT. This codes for CASSQLTVSNTEAFF.

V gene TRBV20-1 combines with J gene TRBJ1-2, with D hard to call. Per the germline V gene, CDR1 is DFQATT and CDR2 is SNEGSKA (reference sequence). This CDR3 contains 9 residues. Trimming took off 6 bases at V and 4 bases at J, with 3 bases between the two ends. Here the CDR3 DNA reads TGCAGTGCGGGCTATGGCTACACCTTC. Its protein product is CSAGYGYTF.

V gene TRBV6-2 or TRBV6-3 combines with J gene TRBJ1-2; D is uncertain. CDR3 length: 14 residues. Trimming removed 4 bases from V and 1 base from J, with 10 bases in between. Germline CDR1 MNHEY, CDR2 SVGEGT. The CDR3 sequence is CASSFKGSNYGYTF. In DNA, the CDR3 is TGTGCCAGCAGTTTCAAAGGGAGTAACTATGGCTACACCTTC.

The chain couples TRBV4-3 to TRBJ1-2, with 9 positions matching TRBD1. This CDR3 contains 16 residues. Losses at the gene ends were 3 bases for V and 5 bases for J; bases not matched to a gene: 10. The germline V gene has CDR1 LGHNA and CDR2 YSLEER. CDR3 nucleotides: TGCGCCAGCAGCCAGGAATCTACAGGGGGCAGATATGGCTACACCTTC. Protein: CASSQESTGGRYGYTF.

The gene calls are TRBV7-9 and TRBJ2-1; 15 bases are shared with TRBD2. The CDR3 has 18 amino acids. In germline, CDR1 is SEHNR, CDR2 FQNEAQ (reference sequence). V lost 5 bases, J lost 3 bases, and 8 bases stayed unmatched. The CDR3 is CASSTGTSGGLFYNEQFF. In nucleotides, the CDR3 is TGTGCCAGCAGCACAGGGACTAGCGGGGGGTTATTCTACAATGAGCAGTTCTTC. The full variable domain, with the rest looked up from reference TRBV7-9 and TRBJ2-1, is DTGVSQNPRHKITKRGQNVTFRCDPISEHNRLYWYRQTLGQGPEFLTYFQNEAQLEKSRLLSDRFSAERPKGSFSTLEIQRTEQGDSAMYLCASSTGTSGGLFYNEQFFGPGTRLTVL.